The present T cell receptor beta chain was sequenced within a study of control samples from healthy donors and cancer patients. Trimming shortened V by 0 bases and J by 8 bases, and 6 bases separated the two germline ends. Germline lookup yields CDR1 SGHDT and CDR2 YYEEEE. CDR3 length equals 13 residues. TCRdb keeps only in-frame clones here, not all; method: immunoSEQ multiplex PCR. Of around 70,000 clones listed, 94% are singletons. The clonotype was recovered from a woman in her 30s in good health. The sample was blood. The chain uses TRBV5-6 and TRBJ1-6; D is uncertain. This CDR3 reads CASSLAGYSPLHF. As DNA, the CDR3 is TGTGCCAGCAGCTTGGCGGGGTATTCACCCCTCCACTTT.